One and the same sample provided the 8 T cell receptor beta chains below, sequenced in a study of blood T cell repertoires in COVID-19. Some clones are missing from TCRdb's copy, which holds only in-frame ones; the method was immunoSEQ multiplex PCR. Of 200,000 to 250,000 clones in the sample, roughly nine tenths were seen once. The sequenced sample was peripheral blood. The source of these receptors is a man in his fifties or sixties with acute or convalescent COVID-19.

The V and J genes are TRBV19 and TRBJ1-2; possibly TRBD1 for D (6 bases). Germline V lookup: CDR1 LNHDA, CDR2 SQIVND (reference sequence). The CDR3 spans 14 residues. V shed 7 bases and J shed 5 bases, with 17 bases lying between them. The CDR3 coding sequence is TGTGCCAGTACGCGACAGGCGGATGAATATGGCTACACCTTC. Protein: CASTRQADEYGYTF.

This sequence joins TRBV19 and TRBJ2-3; TRBD2 is a possible D gene (6 bases). The CDR3 extends over 14 amino acids. Trimming shortened V by 6 bases and J by 7 bases, and 17 bases separated the two germline ends. From germline, CDR1 is LNHDA and CDR2 SQIVND (reference sequence). The CDR3 nucleotides read TGTGCCAGTAGACAAGACGGGAGTAGGAATACGCAGTATTTT. This gives the protein CASRQDGSRNTQYF.

CDR3 residues: CASSGTGGGNTIYF. The CDR3 DNA follows: TGTGCCAGCAGTGGGACAGGGGGAGGAAACACCATATATTTT. The J gene is TRBJ1-3, the V gene TRBV25-1, with 10 bases aligning to TRBD1. V shed 4 bases and J 4 bases; nucleotides not matched to a gene: 1. CDR3 length: 14 residues. Germline-derived CDR1 and CDR2 are MGHDK and SYGVNS.

The chain uses TRBV11-2 and TRBJ2-5; 8 nucleotides match TRBD2. The junction had 13 bases not matched to a gene; V was cut back by 5 bases and J by 5 bases. CDR1 and CDR2 from the germline V gene are SGHAT and FQNNGV. The CDR3 is 16 amino acids. The CDR3 loop is CASSASGSGSFETQYF. CDR3 nucleotide sequence: TGTGCCAGCAGCGCCTCCGGAAGCGGGAGTTTTGAGACCCAGTACTTC.

Notes on this clone: Different DNA sequences within this sample yield the same CDR3. CDR3: CASSERETQYF. In nucleotides, the CDR3 is TGTGCCAGCAGTGAACGTGAGACCCAGTACTTC. The rearrangement uses TRBV6-1 and TRBJ2-5; D call uncertain. Trimming pared 2 bases from V and 5 bases from J, leaving 3 bases between. This CDR3 spans 11 amino acids. CDR1 and CDR2 from the germline V gene are MNHNS and SASEGT.

The chain couples TRBV24-1 to TRBJ2-2; TRBD2 aligns across 10 bases. This CDR3 has 16 residues. Losses at the gene ends were 0 bases for V and 5 bases for J; bases not matched to a gene: 2. CDR1 and CDR2 from the germline V gene are KGHDR and SFDVKD. The CDR3 region is CATSDLSGRETGELFF. DNA for the CDR3: TGTGCCACCAGTGATTTGAGCGGGAGGGAGACCGGGGAGCTGTTTTTT.

This chain links TRBV28 with TRBJ1-5; 12 nucleotides match TRBD1. The germline gives CDR1 MDHEN, CDR2 SYDVKM. V lost 5 bases and J lost 5; bases outside the gene matches: 16. The CDR3 contains 19 residues. CDR3 in DNA: TGTGCCAGCAGTCCATTGGAATCGTGGGGACAGGGGGCGGATCAGCCCCAGCATTTT. This translates into CASSPLESWGQGADQPQHF.

This CDR3 reads CASSRQGENTEAFF. The DNA of the CDR3 is TGTGCCAGCAGTCGACAGGGCGAGAACACTGAAGCTTTCTTT. This chain uses TRBV7-9 with TRBJ1-1; the match to TRBD1 covers 7 bases. Trimming took 6 bases from V and 1 from J; bases not matched to a gene: 5. The CDR3 length is 14 residues. Germline loops: CDR1 SEHNR, CDR2 FQNEAQ (reference sequence). Supplemented by reference TRBV7-9 and TRBJ1-1, the full variable domain reads DTGVSQNPRHKITKRGQNVTFRCDPISEHNRLYWYRQTLGQGPEFLTYFQNEAQLEKSRLLSDRFSAERPKGSFSTLEIQRTEQGDSAMYLCASSRQGENTEAFFGQGTRLTVV.